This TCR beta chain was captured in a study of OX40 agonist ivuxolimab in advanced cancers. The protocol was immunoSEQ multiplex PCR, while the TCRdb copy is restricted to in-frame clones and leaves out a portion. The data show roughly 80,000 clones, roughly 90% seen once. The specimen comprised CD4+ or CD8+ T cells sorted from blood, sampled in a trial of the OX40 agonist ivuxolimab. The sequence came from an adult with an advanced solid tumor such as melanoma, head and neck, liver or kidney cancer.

The CDR3 bases are TGTGCCACCAGCAGAGGCCTCACTCCGGGAACAGAGCCCATATATTTT. This encodes CATSRGLTPGTEPIYF. The chain is built from TRBV15 and TRBJ1-3; D call uncertain. The germline V gene encodes CDR1 LNHNV and CDR2 YYDKDF (reference sequence). The CDR3 has 16 residues. Trimming removed 1 base at V and 11 bases at J, with 21 bases between.